This TCR beta chain was obtained from a study of radiotherapy plus CTLA-4 blockade in lung cancer. Looking at the study overall: Objective response rate was roughly 19%; disease control rate, under 35%. Study-level findings and limits: Researchers report tumor-derived TCR clones expanding in blood after radiotherapy plus ipilimumab.

Germline values: CDR1 MNHEY, CDR2 SVGAGI. The length of the CDR3 is 13 residues. The V gene end was trimmed by 7 bases and the J gene end by 4 bases; junction bases not matched to a gene: 6. As concerns this clone: No antigen is known for it.

TCRdb's copy holds only in-frame clones and misses some; the assay was immunoSEQ multiplex PCR. The sample gives about 33,000 clones, 81% of which show up once; around 24% is in the top ten. Treatment of patients with chemo-refractory metastatic non-small-cell lung cancer consisted of focal radiation plus CTLA-4 blockade with ipilimumab. This sample comprised peripheral blood, obtained from a patient treated with radiotherapy plus ipilimumab. The source of this sequence is a human donor with non-small cell lung cancer that progressed on radiotherapy plus ipilimumab. The chain carries TRBV6-5 and TRBJ1-2; 7 nucleotides align to TRBD1. CDR3 DNA sequence: TGTGCCAGCAACGAGGGACAGACCTATGGCTACACCTTC. Translated: CASNEGQTYGYTF.